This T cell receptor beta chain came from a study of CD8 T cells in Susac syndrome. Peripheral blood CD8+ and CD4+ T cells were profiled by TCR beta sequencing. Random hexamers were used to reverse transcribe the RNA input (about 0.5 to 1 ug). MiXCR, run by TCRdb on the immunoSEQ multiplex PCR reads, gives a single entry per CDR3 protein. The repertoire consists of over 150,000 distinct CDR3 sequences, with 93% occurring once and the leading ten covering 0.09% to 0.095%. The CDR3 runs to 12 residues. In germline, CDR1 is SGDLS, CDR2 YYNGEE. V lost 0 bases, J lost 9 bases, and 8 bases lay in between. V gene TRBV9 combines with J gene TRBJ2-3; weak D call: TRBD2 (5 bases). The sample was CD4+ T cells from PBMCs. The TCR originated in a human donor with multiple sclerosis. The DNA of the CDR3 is TGTGCCAGCAGCGTAGCGGAGGACACGCAGTATTTT. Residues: CASSVAEDTQYF. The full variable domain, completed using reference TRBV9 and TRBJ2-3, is DSGVTQTPKHLITATGQRVTLRCSPRSGDLSVYWYQQSLDQGLQFLIQYYNGEERAKGNILERFSAQQFPDLHSELNLSSLELGDSALYFCASSVAEDTQYFGPGTRLTVL.